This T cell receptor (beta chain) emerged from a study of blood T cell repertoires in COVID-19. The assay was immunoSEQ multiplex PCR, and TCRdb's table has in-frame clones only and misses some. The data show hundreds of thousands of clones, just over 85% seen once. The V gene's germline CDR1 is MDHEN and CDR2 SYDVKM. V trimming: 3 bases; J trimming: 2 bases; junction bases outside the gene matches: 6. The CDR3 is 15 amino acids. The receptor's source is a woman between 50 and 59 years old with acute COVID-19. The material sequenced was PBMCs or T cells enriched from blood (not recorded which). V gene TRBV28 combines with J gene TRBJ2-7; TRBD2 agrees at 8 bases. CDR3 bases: TGTGCCAGCAGTTTGTCAACTAGCGGAACCTACGAGCAGTACTTC. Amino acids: CASSLSTSGTYEQYF.